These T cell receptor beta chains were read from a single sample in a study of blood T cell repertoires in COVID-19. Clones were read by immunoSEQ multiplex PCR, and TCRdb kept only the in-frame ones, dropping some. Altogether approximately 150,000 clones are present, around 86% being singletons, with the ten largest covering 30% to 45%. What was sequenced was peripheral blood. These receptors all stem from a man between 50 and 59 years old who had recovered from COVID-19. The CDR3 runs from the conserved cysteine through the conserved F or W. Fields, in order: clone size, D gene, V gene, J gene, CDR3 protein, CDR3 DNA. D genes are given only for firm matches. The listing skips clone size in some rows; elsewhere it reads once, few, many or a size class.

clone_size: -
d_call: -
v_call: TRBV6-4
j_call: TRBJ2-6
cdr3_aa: CASSEGSEGANVLTF
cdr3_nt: TGTGCCAGCAGTGAAGGGAGCGAAGGGGCCAACGTCCTGACTTTC

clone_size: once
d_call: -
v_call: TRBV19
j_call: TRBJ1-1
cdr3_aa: CASLAGNDWDAWSTEAFF
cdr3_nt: TGTGCCAGTTTGGCGGGAAATGACTGGGACGCGTGGAGCACTGAAGCTTTCTTT

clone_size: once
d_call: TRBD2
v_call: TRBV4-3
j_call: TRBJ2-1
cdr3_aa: CASSPSGGWNEQFF
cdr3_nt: TGCGCCAGCAGCCCTAGCGGGGGATGGAATGAGCAGTTCTTC

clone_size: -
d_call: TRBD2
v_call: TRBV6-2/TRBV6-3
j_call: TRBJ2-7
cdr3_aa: CASSYSSEVSGGSTYEQYF
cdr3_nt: TGTGCCAGCAGTTACTCGAGCGAGGTTAGCGGGGGGAGCACCTACGAGCAGTACTTC

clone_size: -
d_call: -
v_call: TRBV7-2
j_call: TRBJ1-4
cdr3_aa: CASSGGGWNEKLFF
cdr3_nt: TGTGCCAGCAGCGGGGGAGGGTGGAATGAAAAACTGTTTTTT

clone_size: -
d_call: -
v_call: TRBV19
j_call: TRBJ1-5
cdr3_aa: CASSIWGSMEPQHF
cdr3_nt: TGTGCCAGTAGTATCTGGGGCTCTATGGAGCCCCAGCATTTT

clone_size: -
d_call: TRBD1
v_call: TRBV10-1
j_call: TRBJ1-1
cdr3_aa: CASSETGGDTEAFF
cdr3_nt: TGCGCCAGCAGTGAGACAGGGGGCGACACTGAAGCTTTCTTT

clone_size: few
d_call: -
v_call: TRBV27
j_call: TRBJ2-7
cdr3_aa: CASSSGGRGWVEQYF
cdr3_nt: TGTGCCAGCAGCTCCGGGGGACGGGGCTGGGTCGAGCAGTACTTC

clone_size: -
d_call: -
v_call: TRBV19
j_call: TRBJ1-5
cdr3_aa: CASRSQGTQPQHF
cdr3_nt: TGTGCCAGTAGATCACAGGGTACTCAGCCCCAGCATTTT

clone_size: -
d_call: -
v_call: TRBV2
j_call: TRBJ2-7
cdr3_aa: CATRGLNSYEQYF
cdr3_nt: TGTGCCACCAGGGGACTGAACTCCTACGAGCAGTACTTC

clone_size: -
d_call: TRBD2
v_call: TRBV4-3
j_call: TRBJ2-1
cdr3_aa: CASSQLSGGAWNEQFF
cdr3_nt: TGCGCCAGCAGCCAACTTAGCGGGGGGGCCTGGAATGAGCAGTTCTTC

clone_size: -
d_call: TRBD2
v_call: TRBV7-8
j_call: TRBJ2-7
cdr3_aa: CASSLVERGGTPRWYF
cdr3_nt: TGTGCCAGCAGCTTAGTAGAGCGGGGGGGGACTCCGAGATGGTACTTC

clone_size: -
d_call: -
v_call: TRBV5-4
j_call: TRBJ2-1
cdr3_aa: CASSPTKYNEQFF
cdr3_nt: TGTGCCAGCAGCCCGACTAAATACAATGAGCAGTTCTTC

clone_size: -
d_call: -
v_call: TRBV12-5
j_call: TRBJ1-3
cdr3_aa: CASGSQSYTGNTIYF
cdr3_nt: TGTGCTAGTGGGTCGCAGTCGTACACTGGAAACACCATATATTTT

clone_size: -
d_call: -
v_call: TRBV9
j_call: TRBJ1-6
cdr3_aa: CASSVDPQGNSPLHF
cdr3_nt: TGTGCCAGCAGCGTAGATCCGCAGGGTAATTCACCCCTCCACTTT

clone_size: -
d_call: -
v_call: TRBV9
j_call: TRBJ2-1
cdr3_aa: CASSVGGAVDYNEQFF
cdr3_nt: TGTGCCAGCAGCGTAGGAGGAGCGGTGGACTACAATGAGCAGTTCTTC

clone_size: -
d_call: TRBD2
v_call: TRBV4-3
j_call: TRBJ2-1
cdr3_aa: CASSRYEGSGGYNEQFF
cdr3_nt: TGCGCCAGCAGTCGATACGAGGGTAGCGGGGGTTACAATGAGCAGTTCTTC

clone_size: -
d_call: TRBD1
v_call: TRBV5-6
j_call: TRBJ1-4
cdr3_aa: CASSSKGALYEKLFF
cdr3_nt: TGTGCCAGCAGCTCGAAGGGGGCCTTATACGAAAAACTGTTTTTT

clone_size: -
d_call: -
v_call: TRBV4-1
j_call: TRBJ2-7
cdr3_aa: CASSQVTGTYEQYF
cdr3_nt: TGCGCCAGCAGCCAAGTAACCGGTACCTACGAGCAGTACTTC

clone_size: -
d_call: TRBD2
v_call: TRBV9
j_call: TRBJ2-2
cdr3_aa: CASSGLRGSGERAGELFF
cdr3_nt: TGTGCCAGCAGCGGACTAAGGGGTAGCGGGGAACGAGCCGGGGAGCTGTTTTTT

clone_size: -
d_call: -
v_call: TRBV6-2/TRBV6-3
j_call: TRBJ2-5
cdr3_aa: CASSHKQETQYF
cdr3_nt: TGTGCCAGCAGCCACAAACAAGAGACCCAGTACTTC

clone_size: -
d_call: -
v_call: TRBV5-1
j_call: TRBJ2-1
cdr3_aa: CASSLALGAQPAGEQFF
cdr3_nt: TGCGCCAGCAGCTTGGCCTTGGGTGCGCAGCCAGCAGGTGAGCAGTTCTTC

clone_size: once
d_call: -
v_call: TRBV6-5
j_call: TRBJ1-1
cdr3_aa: CASSLDREMNTEAFF
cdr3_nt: TGTGCCAGCAGCTTAGACCGGGAGATGAACACTGAAGCTTTCTTT

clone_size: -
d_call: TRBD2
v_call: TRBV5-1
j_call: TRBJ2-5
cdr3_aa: CASSPGTNPQETQYF
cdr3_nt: TGCGCCAGCAGCCCCGGGACTAATCCCCAAGAGACCCAGTACTTC

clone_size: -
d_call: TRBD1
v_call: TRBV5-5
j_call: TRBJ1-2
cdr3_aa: CASSLPGGLYTF
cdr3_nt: TGTGCCAGCAGCTTGCCAGGGGGCCTCTACACCTTC